The text below deals with one T cell receptor (beta chain). The V gene's germline CDR1 is MDHEN and CDR2 SYDVKM. This CDR3 region has 15 residues. Trimming removed 5 bases from V and 2 bases from J, with 14 bases in between. Original analysis: Amplification of reference gene primers provided the estimated nucleated cell counts. Sequencing used immunoSEQ multiplex PCR; TCRdb keeps in-frame clones, though not all of them. For V, J and clone size, that table is used; D and trimming come from the DNA. The data contain 110,000 to 150,000 clones, about 87% of them seen just once; the ten biggest clones take up over 9%. In Cohort 3, a recovered donor had either two negative PCRs, clearance, or symptom resolution. This entry is derived from a study of blood T cell repertoires in COVID-19. At the level of the study: From T cells, B-cell-depleted T cells, or PBMCs came the material, which was cDNA or gDNA.

The genes are TRBV28 and TRBJ2-3, with unresolved D. Input material: PBMCs or T cells enriched from blood (not recorded which). The clonotype was recovered from a man aged 60 to 75 who had recovered from COVID-19. CDR3 coding DNA: TGTGCCAGCAGTCCTAGTTATCGCGCCACAGATACGCAGTATTTT. Its translation: CASSPSYRATDTQYF.